This TCR beta chain was captured by sequencing in a study of CD8 T cells in ankylosing spondylitis. Study-wide findings and caveats: Certain motif variants had earlier appeared in reactive arthritis synovial fluid and blood. One TCR beta motif, made up of roughly eight highly homologous variants, appeared characteristic of ankylosing spondylitis blood.

Germline CDR1 reads SGHRS; CDR2 reads YFSETQ. V was pared by 4 bases and J by 7 bases, with 6 bases of the junction left unmatched. This CDR3 contains 14 residues. A few counts support this clonotype. The antigen is not known. From the 5' RACE reads, TCRdb called clonotypes with MiXCR, one entry per CDR3 protein. The table records some 120,000 distinct CDR3 sequences, approximately 14% of them present only once. The TCR comes from a female donor with ankylosing spondylitis or in good health (not recorded which). Sequencing input: blood, either unsorted or a sorted T cell fraction (not recorded which). The chain couples TRBV5-1 to TRBJ2-1; 9 bases are shared with TRBD1. The CDR3 reads CASSKGQGQNEQFF. As DNA, the CDR3 is TGCGCCAGCAGCAAGGGACAGGGACAGAATGAGCAGTTCTTC.